The 27 T cell receptor beta chains presented below share a single source sample, sequenced in a study of T-cell reconstitution after alpha-beta-depleted transplantation in children. Library preparation (for TCRbeta) was performed with unique molecular identifiers. TCRdb itself ran the PCR reads through MiXCR, one entry per CDR3 protein. This table holds hundreds of thousands of distinct CDR3 sequences, about an eighth found once. Specimen: PBMCs, collected before TCRalphabeta/CD19-depleted stem cell transplant. These receptors were taken from a girl under 10 years old with congenital amegakaryocytic thrombocytopenia, due to receive a stem cell transplant.

This clonotype was found many times. The chain employs TRBV20-1 and TRBJ2-1; D ambiguous. This CDR3 has 13 residues. The V end lost 3 bases, the J end lost 10 bases, and 16 bases lay between the germline ends. Germline lookup yields CDR1 DFQATT and CDR2 SNEGSKA (reference sequence). For the CDR3, the DNA is TGCAGTGCTAGCCCTTCACGGGTGGGGGAGCAGTTCTTC. Its protein product is CSASPSRVGEQFF.

This clonotype has at least ten counts. The chain joins TRBV5-5 to TRBJ1-4, with D unresolved. V gave up 3 bases and J gave up 6 bases, with 6 bases separating them. CDR3 length equals 12 residues. Germline V gene lookup returns CDR1 SGHKS and CDR2 YYEKEE (reference sequence). This CDR3 reads CASSSSHEKLFF. The CDR3 DNA reads TGTGCCAGCAGCTCAAGCCATGAAAAACTGTTTTTT.

This clonotype came up many times. The rearrangement joins TRBV10-3 to TRBJ2-7; D may be TRBD1 (6 bases). V was cut by 10 bases and J by 6 bases, with 22 bases left in between. The CDR3 has 14 residues. The germline V gene encodes CDR1 ENHRY and CDR2 SYGVKD. In nucleotides, the CDR3 is TGTGCCACCCTAAGGGGAACAGGGACGAGCGAGCAGTACTTC. This sequence encodes CATLRGTGTSEQYF.

This clonotype has a count of ten or more. This sequence joins TRBV18 and TRBJ2-3, with 8 bases lining up with TRBD2. Germline V CDR1 and CDR2: KGHSH, LQKENI. CDR3 length: 15 amino acids. After removal of 2 bases from V and 2 bases from J, the junction contained 3 bases not matched to a gene. The CDR3 DNA sequence: TGTGCCAGCTCACCAGCTAGCGGGTACACAGATACGCAGTATTTT. It translates to CASSPASGYTDTQYF. The full variable domain, in which reference TRBV18 and TRBJ2-3 provide the parts outside the CDR3, is NAGVMQNPRHLVRRRGQEARLRCSPMKGHSHVYWYRQLPEEGLKFMVYLQKENIIDESGMPKERFSAEFPKEGPSILRIQQVVRGDSAAYFCASSPASGYTDTQYFGPGTRLTVL.

This clonotype was recorded many times. The gene calls are TRBV29-1 and TRBJ2-3; D uncertain. Germline lookup yields CDR1 SQVTM and CDR2 ANQGSEA. The length of the CDR3 is 16 residues. Trimming took 5 bases from V and 2 from J, leaving 20 bases between them. CDR3 region: CSVLNPTVGYTDTQYF. The CDR3 DNA reads as TGCAGCGTTCTTAACCCAACTGTGGGATACACAGATACGCAGTATTTT.

The chain joins TRBV12-3 or TRBV12-4 to TRBJ2-7; 9 bases map to TRBD1. The trim removed 6 bases at V and 3 bases at J, leaving 12 bases unmatched. There are 16 residues in the CDR3. This CDR3 is CASRETGGGWYYEQYF. CDR3 bases: TGTGCCAGCAGGGAAACAGGGGGCGGATGGTACTACGAGCAGTACTTC.

In its sample, this clonotype was seen many times. The chain recombines TRBV20-1 with TRBJ2-2, with a tentative D call TRBD2 (6 bases). This CDR3 is built from 12 residues. Germline-derived CDR1 and CDR2 are DFQATT and SNEGSKA (reference sequence). The DNA of the CDR3 is TGCAGCAGCCAGGGAGGTACCGGGGAGCTGTTTTTT. Protein: CSSQGGTGELFF.

The sample holds a few counts of this clonotype. The chain employs TRBV20-1 and TRBJ2-3; 15 nucleotides agree with TRBD2. J gave up 9 bases and V 8 bases, and 6 bases lay outside the gene matches. Per germline, CDR1 DFQATT and CDR2 SNEGSKA (reference sequence). The CDR3 spans 13 residues. As DNA, the CDR3 is TGCAGTACCGGACTAGCGGGAGGGGGGACGCAGTATTTT. It codes for CSTGLAGGGTQYF.

In its sample, this clonotype was seen many times. The CDR3 region is CSVVSGRGAYEQYF. Written as DNA, the CDR3 is TGCAGCGTCGTAAGCGGGAGGGGGGCCTACGAGCAGTACTTC. This chain uses TRBV29-1 with TRBJ2-7; TRBD2 aligns across 10 bases. The germline CDR1 and CDR2 sequences are SQVTM and ANQGSEA. V trimming: 6 bases; J trimming: 2 bases; junction bases outside the gene matches: 7. This CDR3 is built from 14 residues.

This chain links TRBV27 with TRBJ2-1; TRBD2 matches at 11 bases. The CDR3 covers 16 residues. J lost 9 bases, V lost 1 base, and 8 bases had no gene match. CDR1 and CDR2 (germline): MNHEY, SMNVEV (reference sequence). CDR3 amino acids: CASSLLSLAGGGEQFF. The DNA for the CDR3 is TGTGCCAGCAGTTTATTGTCGCTAGCGGGAGGTGGTGAGCAGTTCTTC.

This CDR3 is CAISDGPRLAGGLHLETQYF. In DNA form, the CDR3 reads TGTGCCATCAGTGATGGACCCCGACTAGCGGGAGGATTGCATTTGGAGACCCAGTACTTC. The J gene is TRBJ2-5, the V gene TRBV10-3, with 13 bases aligning to TRBD2. With 3 bases clipped from V and 5 bases from J, the junction kept 18 bases outside the gene matches. Germline CDR1 reads ENHRY; CDR2 reads SYGVKD. CDR3 size: 20 residues.

The chain employs TRBV6-1 and TRBJ2-2, with D possibly TRBD1 on 8 matching bases. Germline V gene lookup returns CDR1 MNHNS and CDR2 SASEGT. The germline V and J ends were trimmed by 7 bases and 4 bases, with 19 bases remaining between them. The CDR3 spans 16 residues. The CDR3 loop is CASTDGGTGPTGELFF. The CDR3 coding sequence is TGTGCCAGCACCGACGGGGGGACAGGACCCACCGGGGAGCTGTTTTTT.

This clonotype was detected a few times. This chain links TRBV12-3 or TRBV12-4 with TRBJ2-3; unclear D gene. V was cut by 2 bases and J by 1 base, with 10 bases left in between. The CDR3 runs 15 residues. CDR3 in amino acids: CASSLLSGGTDTQYF. The DNA of the CDR3 is TGTGCCAGCAGTTTACTGTCCGGAGGCACAGATACGCAGTATTTT.

There are many counts of this clonotype. CDR3 coding DNA: TGCAGTGCTGTGGAATTCCAGGGCGGATATGGCTACACCTTC. Its translation is CSAVEFQGGYGYTF. The V call is TRBV20-1, the J call TRBJ1-2, with a tentative D call TRBD1 (5 bases). Trimming removed 5 bases at V and 5 bases at J, with 18 bases between. The CDR3 sequence is 14 residues long. Germline CDR1 is DFQATT and CDR2 is SNEGSKA (reference sequence).

This clonotype was seen a handful of times. The DNA for the CDR3 is TGTGCCAGCGGGTACCTTGGTGGACAGGCACCGCAAGAGACCCAGTACTTC. Residues: CASGYLGGQAPQETQYF. This chain uses TRBV7-9 with TRBJ2-5; 7 nucleotides line up with TRBD1. This CDR3 spans 17 amino acids. V was clipped by 8 bases and J by 2 bases; unmatched bases: 17. Per the germline V gene, CDR1 is SEHNR and CDR2 is FQNEAQ (reference sequence).

This clonotype was seen at least ten times. The chain carries TRBV7-8 and TRBJ2-2; D gene unclear. Trimming cost V 0 bases and J 1 base, with 6 bases left between them. Germline V lookup: CDR1 SGHVS, CDR2 FQNEAQ. The CDR3 extends over 15 amino acids. The CDR3 region has the DNA TGTGCCAGCAGCTTAGCGCTACAGAACACCGGGGAGCTGTTTTTT. It codes for CASSLALQNTGELFF.

Comments on this clonotype: One junction end does not reproduce the germline sequence, and a read error may be involved. The V gene is TRBV12-3 or TRBV12-4, the J gene TRBJ2-7, with a possible D match to TRBD2 (6 bases). This CDR3 contains 12 residues. DNA for the CDR3: TGTGCCAGCAGTTTTGACGGCCGGGAGCAGTCCTTC. Encoded protein: CASSFDGREQSF.

The chain combines TRBV5-1 with TRBJ2-1; D is unclear. Germline loops: CDR1 SGHRS, CDR2 YFSETQ. V gave up 0 bases and J gave up 9 bases, with 16 bases separating them. The CDR3 extends over 15 amino acids. The CDR3 loop reads CASSLDTPLGSEQFF. CDR3 bases: TGCGCCAGCAGCTTGGACACTCCTCTGGGCTCTGAGCAGTTCTTC.

This clonotype was counted many times. J is TRBJ1-4 and V is TRBV20-1, with TRBD1 identical over 9 bases. Germline CDR1 and CDR2: DFQATT and SNEGSKA (reference sequence). The V segment lost 7 bases and the J segment 5 bases; nucleotides outside the gene matches: 8. The CDR3 runs to 14 residues. CDR3 nucleotides: TGCAGTGTCAAGACCGGGACAGGGAATGAAAAACTGTTTTTT. Translation gives CSVKTGTGNEKLFF.

The chain combines TRBV12-3 or TRBV12-4 with TRBJ2-7; 16 nucleotides agree with TRBD2. V lost 3 bases and J lost 7; bases outside the gene matches: 6. This CDR3 has 16 amino acids. In nucleotides, the CDR3 is TGTGCCAGCAGTTTCTGGGGGACTAGCGGGAGGGATGAGCAGTACTTC. It encodes CASSFWGTSGRDEQYF.

The chain carries TRBV7-8 and TRBJ2-3, with 8 bases lining up with TRBD2. J lost 7 bases, V lost 5 bases, and 8 bases had no gene match. The CDR3 spans 14 residues. The germline CDR1 and CDR2 sequences are SGHVS and FQNEAQ. As DNA, the CDR3 is TGTGCCAGCAGCCCGAGGACTAGCATAAATACGCAGTATTTT. It yields the protein CASSPRTSINTQYF.

This clonotype was counted at least ten times. CDR3 in amino acids: CASSYALEGGGTEAFF. The CDR3 nucleotides are TGTGCCAGCAGTTACGCGCTCGAGGGTGGCGGGACTGAAGCTTTCTTT. The gene calls are TRBV6-5 and TRBJ1-1; no reliable D call. CDR1 MNHEY and CDR2 SVGAGI come from the germline V gene. V was shortened by 2 bases and J by 5 bases, with 18 bases between the two germline ends. The CDR3 covers 16 residues.

The chain recombines TRBV30 with TRBJ2-1; no reliable D call. Looked up from germline, CDR1 is GTSNPN and CDR2 is SVGIG (reference sequence). This CDR3 spans 14 amino acids. The V end lost 0 bases, the J end lost 5 bases, and 11 bases lay between the germline ends. DNA of the CDR3: TGTGCCTGGAGTGTTAGGCGGAGAGACAATGAGCAGTTCTTC. Protein product: CAWSVRRRDNEQFF.

With respect to this clonotype: This may arise from a read error, as a much more abundant clone is one base away. V is TRBV20-1 and J is TRBJ1-2; D gene unclear. Trimming shortened V by 5 bases and J by 5 bases, and 15 bases separated the two germline ends. The CDR3 runs 13 residues. Germline V lookup: CDR1 DFQATT, CDR2 SNEGSKA (reference sequence). The CDR3 loop is CSASPGPDYGYTF. The CDR3 nucleotides read TGCAGTGCTTCTCCGGGTCCCGATTATGGCTACACCTTC.

This clonotype was seen a few times. V is TRBV5-6 and J is TRBJ2-3; perhaps TRBD2 as D (5 bases). V was shortened by 6 bases and J by 6 bases, with 20 bases between the two germline ends. CDR1 is SGHDT, CDR2 YYEEEE, per germline. CDR3 length: 15 residues. The CDR3 DNA is TGTGCCAGCAACCCGAACGAGGGTGTAAGGGATACGCAGTATTTT. Translated, it gives CASNPNEGVRDTQYF. The variable domain in full, completed from reference TRBV5-6 and TRBJ2-3, reads DAGVTQSPTHLIKTRGQQVTLRCSPKSGHDTVSWYQQALGQGPQFIFQYYEEEERQRGNFPDRFSGHQFPNYSSELNVNALLLGDSALYLCASNPNEGVRDTQYFGPGTRLTVL.

In its sample, this clonotype was seen many times. The V call is TRBV18, the J call TRBJ2-7; the D call may be TRBD1 or TRBD2 (5 bases each). With 2 bases removed from V and 1 base from J, the gap between germline ends came to 9 bases. The CDR3 spans 14 residues. CDR1 is KGHSH, CDR2 LQKENI, per germline. This chain's CDR3 is CASSPSGRSYEQYF. The CDR3 DNA follows: TGTGCCAGCTCACCATCGGGACGGTCCTACGAGCAGTACTTC.

The V gene is TRBV7-2, the J gene TRBJ2-1; tentatively, D is TRBD1 or TRBD2 (5 bases each). V was clipped by 6 bases and J by 4 bases, with 22 bases between them. The CDR3 is 17 residues long. Looked up from germline, CDR1 is SGHTA and CDR2 is FQGNSA. The CDR3 region has the DNA TGTGCCAGCAGACCCCGCCCCGGGACCACATATTACAATGAGCAGTTCTTC. Its protein is CASRPRPGTTYYNEQFF.